One and the same sample provided the 21 T cell receptor beta chains below, sequenced in a study of control samples from healthy donors and cancer patients. Sequencing used immunoSEQ multiplex PCR; TCRdb keeps in-frame clones, though not all of them. This table lists fewer than 200,000 clones. The material sequenced was blood. All receptors come from a woman in her 30s in good health.

The chain employs TRBV14 and TRBJ2-2, with 7 positions matching TRBD1. Germline-derived CDR1 and CDR2 are SGHDN and FVKESK. V lost 1 base to trimming and J lost 6 bases; unmatched junction nucleotides: 11. The CDR3 contains 17 residues. Written as DNA, the CDR3 is TGTGCCAGCAGCCAAGGCCCGGGACAGTTAAGACCCGGGGAGCTGTTTTTT. Its protein product is CASSQGPGQLRPGELFF.

The chain links TRBV11-2 to TRBJ2-7; 7 bases line up with TRBD1. The CDR3 consists of 12 residues. V dropped 5 bases and J dropped 3; count of bases not matched to a gene: 1. CDR1 SGHAT and CDR2 FQNNGV come from the germline V gene. This chain's CDR3 is CASSRTGYEQYF. Here the CDR3 DNA reads TGTGCCAGCAGCCGGACAGGCTACGAGCAGTACTTC.

The genes are TRBV29-1 and TRBJ1-1; 8 bases fit TRBD1. With V trimmed by 6 bases and J by 5 bases, 11 bases remained unmatched. Germline V gives CDR1 SQVTM, CDR2 ANQGSEA. This CDR3 is 14 amino acids long. As DNA, the CDR3 is TGCAGCGTAAACACGGGACAGGCTGGGACTGAAGCTTTCTTT. This sequence encodes CSVNTGQAGTEAFF. Together with reference TRBV29-1 and TRBJ1-1, the CDR3 gives the full variable domain: SAVISQKPSRDICQRGTSLTIQCQVDSQVTMMFWYRQQPGQSLTLIATANQGSEATYESGFVIDKFPISRPNLTFSTLTVSNMSPEDSSIYLCSVNTGQAGTEAFFGQGTRLTVV.

The chain employs TRBV3-1 (or the pseudogene TRBV3-2) and TRBJ2-2; 7 nucleotides align to TRBD2. V was pared by 4 bases and J by 1 base, with 6 bases of the junction left unmatched. Germline V CDR1 and CDR2: LGHDT, YNNKEL (reference sequence). The CDR3 is made up of 16 amino acids. The CDR3 here is CASSRGGRQNTGELFF. CDR3 DNA sequence: TGTGCCAGCAGCCGGGGGGGGAGACAGAACACCGGGGAGCTGTTTTTT.

The chain combines TRBV7-8 with TRBJ2-5; maybe TRBD2 (5 bases). The germline gives CDR1 SGHVS, CDR2 FQNEAQ. Trimming pared 1 base from V and 3 bases from J, leaving 9 bases between. CDR3 length equals 14 residues. The CDR3 bases are TGTGCCAGCAGCTTAGTTCGGGGAGAAGAGACCCAGTACTTC. Encoded protein: CASSLVRGEETQYF.

The chain combines TRBV15 with TRBJ1-1; D not certain. The germline gives CDR1 LNHNV, CDR2 YYDKDF (reference sequence). Trimming removed 0 bases at V and 5 bases at J, with 19 bases between. The CDR3 has 17 residues. CDR3 nucleotide sequence: TGTGCCACCAGCAGAGATCGTTTTGGGGAGCTCAGGACTGAAGCTTTCTTT. Amino acid sequence: CATSRDRFGELRTEAFF.

The gene calls are TRBV13 and TRBJ1-5, with D unresolved. Between the trimmed V and J ends, which lost 2 bases and 4 bases, there was a span of 15 bases. The germline V gene has CDR1 PRHDT and CDR2 FYEKMQ (reference sequence). CDR3 length: 16 residues. The CDR3 region is CASSLKRGMANQPQHF. The CDR3 coding sequence is TGTGCCAGCAGCTTAAAGAGAGGGATGGCTAATCAGCCCCAGCATTTT.

This chain uses TRBV4-2 with TRBJ2-7; D might be TRBD1 (6 bases). Germline loops: CDR1 LGHNA, CDR2 YNFKEQ. The ends were cut back, 1 base at V and 2 bases at J, with 12 bases in the middle. This CDR3 has 15 residues. In DNA form, the CDR3 reads TGTGCCAGCAGCCAAGTCACAGGGATGACCTACGAGCAGTACTTC. Translated: CASSQVTGMTYEQYF.

The gene calls are TRBV6-2 or TRBV6-3 and TRBJ1-6; D is unclear. V shed 6 bases and J shed 9 bases, with 27 bases lying between them. Germline lookup yields CDR1 MNHEY and CDR2 SVGEGT. The CDR3 has 18 amino acids. The CDR3 DNA reads TGTGCCAGCAGCCCAATCCATGTTCCTATAAGGCCGGCTTCACCCCTCCACTTT. It codes for CASSPIHVPIRPASPLHF.

The CDR3 DNA is TGTGCCTGGAGTAGGTTCGGAGGAGATTGCACCTTC. Amino acids: CAWSRFGGDCTF. The chain employs TRBV30 and TRBJ1-2, with D unclear. This CDR3 spans 12 amino acids. Germline values: CDR1 GTSNPN, CDR2 SVGIG (reference sequence). The ends were cut back, 2 bases at V and 13 bases at J, with 17 bases in the middle.

J is TRBJ1-1 and V is TRBV10-3; D is unclear. The CDR3 is made up of 14 amino acids. The germline CDR1 and CDR2 sequences are ENHRY and SYGVKD. V was trimmed by 2 bases and J by 1 base, leaving 8 bases between them. CDR3 loop: CAISEGERNTEAFF. CDR3 nucleotides: TGTGCCATCAGTGAGGGGGAAAGGAACACTGAAGCTTTCTTT.

The chain joins TRBV28 to TRBJ1-2, with D unclear. The CDR3 consists of 14 residues. CDR1 and CDR2 (germline): MDHEN, SYDVKM. V lost 3 bases and J lost 6, with 14 bases in between. CDR3 DNA sequence: TGTGCCAGCAGTTTGCCCTCTCCAGCGGATGGCTACACCTTC. It specifies CASSLPSPADGYTF.

This chain connects TRBV19 to TRBJ2-2, with 11 bases lining up with TRBD2. CDR3 length: 17 amino acids. J lost 4 bases, V lost 5 bases, and 9 bases had no gene match. Germline CDR1 reads LNHDA; CDR2 reads SQIVND (reference sequence). The CDR3 spells CASSLLLAGDLTGELFF. CDR3 in DNA: TGTGCCAGTAGTCTGTTACTAGCGGGGGATCTCACCGGGGAGCTGTTTTTT. Full variable domain (missing parts from reference TRBV19 and TRBJ2-2): DGGITQSPKYLFRKEGQNVTLSCEQNLNHDAMYWYRQDPGQGLRLIYYSQIVNDFQKGDIAEGYSVSREKKESFPLTVTSAQKNPTAFYLCASSLLLAGDLTGELFFGEGSRLTVL.

The rearrangement joins TRBV5-4 to TRBJ2-7; 11 bases line up with TRBD2. Looked up from germline, CDR1 is SGHNT and CDR2 is YYREEE (reference sequence). The trim removed 0 bases at V and 2 bases at J, leaving 7 bases unmatched. This CDR3 has 17 amino acids. CDR3 protein: CASSLGGSGGAAYEQYF. CDR3 nucleotide sequence: TGTGCCAGCAGCTTGGGTGGTAGCGGGGGGGCCGCCTACGAGCAGTACTTC.

The chain couples TRBV28 to TRBJ1-1, with 9 bases matching TRBD1. The CDR3 has 18 amino acids. Germline trimming cut 5 bases from V and 3 bases from J; bases unmatched to any gene: 16. Germline CDR1 reads MDHEN; CDR2 reads SYDVKM. In DNA, the CDR3 is TGTGCCAGCAGTCCCAGCCCCGGACAGGGGAGGTTCGACACTGAAGCTTTCTTT. Translation gives CASSPSPGQGRFDTEAFF.

The V call is TRBV6-5, the J call TRBJ1-3; possibly TRBD1 for D (6 bases). This CDR3 has 15 amino acids. V lost 5 bases and J 2 bases, leaving 13 bases between the germline ends. Germline CDR1 reads MNHEY; CDR2 reads SVGAGI. The CDR3 DNA is TGTGCCAGCAGTCTCGACAGGAGCGCTGGAAACACCATATATTTT. It translates to CASSLDRSAGNTIYF.

The rearrangement links TRBV10-3 to TRBJ2-5; TRBD1 aligns across 12 bases. Germline V gives CDR1 ENHRY, CDR2 SYGVKD. The CDR3 has 19 residues. V gave up 11 bases and J gave up 4 bases; unmatched junction bases: 23. In DNA, the CDR3 is TGTGCCGCACAGGCGGGACAGGGGGCTGGGGGAGTGTGGGGAGAGACCCAGTACTTC. It is translated as CAAQAGQGAGGVWGETQYF.

The V gene is TRBV9, the J gene TRBJ1-1; a possible D gene is TRBD1 (5 bases). CDR3 size: 16 residues. Trimming cost V 0 bases and J 1 base, with 13 bases left between them. CDR1 SGDLS and CDR2 YYNGEE come from the germline V gene. The CDR3 bases are TGTGCCAGCAGCGTAGTGAGTAGGGGTGCGAACACTGAAGCTTTCTTT. This gives the protein CASSVVSRGANTEAFF.

V and J are TRBV11-2 and TRBJ1-3; D call uncertain. There are 14 residues in the CDR3. Germline lookup yields CDR1 SGHAT and CDR2 FQNNGV. The V gene lost 5 bases and the J gene lost 6 bases, with 14 bases spanning the gap. CDR3 nucleotide sequence: TGTGCCAGCAGCCTGACCGACGGGGAAAACACCATATATTTT. It translates to CASSLTDGENTIYF.

The gene calls are TRBV15 and TRBJ1-2; a possible D gene is TRBD1 (5 bases). The CDR3 runs to 15 residues. Germline V lookup: CDR1 LNHNV, CDR2 YYDKDF (reference sequence). Trimming took off 0 bases at V and 0 bases at J, with 8 bases between the two ends. The CDR3 bases are TGTGCCACCAGCAGAGATCGGGGGGCTAACTATGGCTACACCTTC. Its protein product is CATSRDRGANYGYTF. The whole variable domain, remainder taken from reference TRBV15 and TRBJ1-2, is DAMVIQNPRYQVTQFGKPVTLSCSQTLNHNVMYWYQQKSSQAPKLLFHYYDKDFNNEADTPDNFQSRRPNTSFCFLDIRSPGLGDTAMYLCATSRDRGANYGYTFGSGTRLTVV.

The chain joins TRBV5-8 to TRBJ1-4, with TRBD1 as a possible D gene (5 bases). The CDR3 runs 14 residues. Trimming pared 2 bases from V and 5 bases from J, leaving 10 bases between. CDR1 is SGHTS, CDR2 YDEGEE, per germline. The CDR3 spells CASSFGADNEKLFF. In DNA form, the CDR3 reads TGTGCCAGCAGCTTTGGGGCGGACAATGAAAAACTGTTTTTT.